What follows are 22 T cell receptor beta chains derived from one specimen sequenced in a study of control samples from healthy donors and cancer patients. Some clones are missing from TCRdb's copy, which holds only in-frame ones; the method was immunoSEQ multiplex PCR. Of approximately 76,000 clones in the sample, 75% to 85% are singletons; the top ten hold roughly 12%. Specimen: PBMCs. These receptors were collected from a man aged 60 to 69 with head and neck cancer.

The CDR3 nucleotides are TGTGCCAGCCGTACCGGACAGGGATGGGGGGATAGCAATCAGCCCCAGCATTTT. Protein sequence: CASRTGQGWGDSNQPQHF. The rearrangement uses TRBV7-8 and TRBJ1-5; 8 bases map to TRBD1. This CDR3 is built from 18 residues. After removal of 8 bases from V and 0 bases from J, the junction contained 15 bases not matched to a gene. Looked up from germline, CDR1 is SGHVS and CDR2 is FQNEAQ.

This chain connects TRBV7-9 to TRBJ2-1; D gene ambiguous. Germline V CDR1 and CDR2: SEHNR, FQNEAQ (reference sequence). The CDR3 is 11 amino acids. V was cut by 6 bases and J by 15 bases, with 15 bases left in between. CDR3 DNA: TGTGCCAGCAGTTTTCAGAGCTTAGGGTTCTTC. Translated, it gives CASSFQSLGFF.

This clone was counted a single time. The chain is built from TRBV7-2 and TRBJ1-3; D gene uncertain. The V gene's germline CDR1 is SGHTA and CDR2 FQGNSA. Trimming removed 0 bases from V and 0 bases from J, with 12 bases in between. The CDR3 consists of 17 residues. CDR3 amino acids: CASSLAGSSSSGNTIYF. The CDR3 DNA is TGTGCCAGCAGCTTAGCGGGCAGTTCGAGCTCTGGAAACACCATATATTTT.

This chain connects TRBV28 to TRBJ2-3; D uncertain. The CDR3 covers 13 residues. Germline CDR1 is MDHEN and CDR2 is SYDVKM. Trimming pared 5 bases from V and 0 bases from J, leaving 6 bases between. The CDR3 region is CASSPLSTDTQYF. CDR3 DNA: TGTGCCAGCAGTCCTTTAAGCACAGATACGCAGTATTTT.

The V call is TRBV12-3 or TRBV12-4, the J call TRBJ2-5, with no clear D. The CDR3 length is 11 residues. V shed 2 bases and J shed 5 bases, with 3 bases lying between them. In DNA form, the CDR3 reads TGTGCCAGCAGTTTATTCGAGACCCAGTACTTC. This translates into CASSLFETQYF.

V and J are TRBV5-1 and TRBJ2-1; D remains ambiguous. The length of the CDR3 is 15 residues. Germline assignment: CDR1 SGHRS and CDR2 YFSETQ. V was trimmed by 0 bases and J by 0 bases, leaving 7 bases between them. Here the CDR3 DNA reads TGCGCCAGCAGCTTGGTATTTAGCTCCTACAATGAGCAGTTCTTC. Protein: CASSLVFSSYNEQFF.

This chain connects TRBV10-3 to TRBJ2-1; tentative D call: TRBD2 (5 bases). CDR1 ENHRY and CDR2 SYGVKD come from the germline V gene. V was pared by 7 bases and J by 7 bases, with 8 bases between. The CDR3 has 11 amino acids. CDR3 in amino acids: CAIISGNEQFF. Written as DNA, the CDR3 is TGTGCCATCATAAGCGGAAATGAGCAGTTCTTC.

The chain uses TRBV7-9 and TRBJ1-2, with D maybe TRBD1 (6 bases). V lost 2 bases to trimming and J lost 3 bases, with 10 bases between them. The CDR3 is made up of 14 amino acids. Germline CDR1 reads SEHNR; CDR2 reads FQNEAQ (reference sequence). The CDR3: CASSLTGNHYGYTF. The DNA of the CDR3 is TGTGCCAGCAGCTTAACAGGGAATCACTATGGCTACACCTTC.

There are a few counts of this clone. The chain is built from TRBV7-9 and TRBJ2-1, with TRBD2 matching 8 bases. Germline CDR1 and CDR2: SEHNR and FQNEAQ (reference sequence). Losses at the gene ends were 6 bases for V and 4 bases for J; bases not matched to a gene: 14. The CDR3 spans 17 residues. DNA for the CDR3: TGTGCCAGCAGTTTGGGATTTCCGGGACTAGGGTACAATGAGCAGTTCTTC. It codes for CASSLGFPGLGYNEQFF.

V gene TRBV12-3 or TRBV12-4 combines with J gene TRBJ2-2, with TRBD1 as a possible D gene (5 bases). The CDR3 runs 13 residues. With 3 bases removed from V and 8 bases from J, the gap between germline ends came to 10 bases. CDR3 loop: CASSFRGSGELFF. The CDR3 DNA follows: TGTGCCAGCAGTTTTAGGGGTTCAGGGGAGCTGTTTTTT.

The CDR3 region is CASSYRKVQYF. The CDR3 DNA follows: TGTGCCAGCAGTTACCGAAAAGTTCAGTACTTC. The chain couples TRBV28 to TRBJ2-4; D gene ambiguous. Germline V lookup: CDR1 MDHEN, CDR2 SYDVKM. This CDR3 contains 11 residues. Trimming shortened V by 4 bases and J by 11 bases, and 9 bases separated the two germline ends.

This clone was picked up a small number of times. The chain links TRBV30 to TRBJ2-6, with 7 nucleotides matching TRBD2. Germline V gene sequence: CDR1 GTSNPN, CDR2 SVGIG (reference sequence). This CDR3 region has 17 residues. With V trimmed by 1 base and J by 2 bases, 8 bases remained unmatched. The CDR3: CAWSDPYGRAGANVLTF. CDR3 sequence (DNA): TGTGCCTGGAGTGACCCCTATGGGAGGGCTGGGGCCAACGTCCTGACTTTC.

The chain joins TRBV3-1 (or the pseudogene TRBV3-2) to TRBJ1-6, with D perhaps matching TRBD1 (5 bases). V was pared by 2 bases and J by 9 bases, with 14 bases between. CDR1 is LGHDT, CDR2 YNNKEL, per germline (reference sequence). The CDR3 covers 15 residues. The CDR3 region is CASSQTATGGSPLHF. CDR3 nucleotide sequence: TGTGCCAGCAGCCAAACCGCCACAGGAGGTTCACCCCTCCACTTT.

This sequence joins TRBV4-1 and TRBJ2-6, with TRBD2 as a possible D gene (5 bases). CDR1 is MGHRA, CDR2 YSYEKL, per germline. The CDR3 length is 17 residues. Trimming left V 4 bases short and J 0 bases short, with 13 bases between. This CDR3 reads CASSPRAANSGANVLTF. The CDR3 region has the DNA TGCGCCAGCAGCCCGCGGGCGGCGAACTCTGGGGCCAACGTCCTGACTTTC.

The V and J genes are TRBV28 and TRBJ2-7; no clear D gene. The CDR3 sequence is 11 residues long. Germline V gives CDR1 MDHEN, CDR2 SYDVKM. V was shortened by 1 base and J by 8 bases, with 6 bases between the two germline ends. For the CDR3, the DNA is TGTGCCAGCAGTTTATTTGGCCAGCAGTACTTC. Residues: CASSLFGQQYF.

This clone was seen only once. The chain combines TRBV1 with TRBJ2-1; TRBD2, the table's D call, was not compared with the DNA. TRBV1 is flagged as a pseudogene. This CDR3 is 21 amino acids long. The CDR3 nucleotides read TGCACCAGCAGCCAACGATCGTGCGGGACTAGCGGGAGGCTCTCCTACAATGAGCAGTTCTTC. It codes for CTSSQRSCGTSGRLSYNEQFF.

In the case of this clone: This sample also contains other DNA sequences that code for the same CDR3. The V and J genes are TRBV4-1 and TRBJ2-1; 14 bases line up with TRBD2. Losses at the gene ends were 2 bases for V and 9 bases for J; bases not matched to a gene: 6. Germline V gene sequence: CDR1 MGHRA, CDR2 YSYEKL. The CDR3 has 16 amino acids. CDR3 in DNA: TGCGCCAGCAGCCAAAGACTAGCGGGAGGGCTGGCTGAGCAGTTCTTC. It encodes CASSQRLAGGLAEQFF.

V gene TRBV3-1 (or the pseudogene TRBV3-2) combines with J gene TRBJ2-7, with 9 nucleotides matching TRBD1. CDR1 LGHDT and CDR2 YNNKEL come from the germline V gene (reference sequence). The CDR3 covers 14 residues. J lost 6 bases, V lost 3 bases, and 6 bases had no gene match. CDR3 in DNA: TGTGCCAGCAGCCATAGACAGGGGGACTCCGAGCAGTACTTC. Protein: CASSHRQGDSEQYF.

The chain employs TRBV2 and TRBJ1-2; 7 bases agree with TRBD1. V trimming: 6 bases; J trimming: 3 bases; junction bases outside the gene matches: 7. Germline V gene data show CDR1 as SNHLY and CDR2 as FYNNEI. This CDR3 has 14 amino acids. Here the CDR3 DNA reads TGTGCCAGCAGGGTCATGGACAGGTACTATGGCTACACCTTC. It encodes CASRVMDRYYGYTF.

V usage is TRBV11-2 and J usage is TRBJ2-2; D ambiguous. In germline, CDR1 is SGHAT, CDR2 FQNNGV. This CDR3 has 14 amino acids. Between the trimmed V and J ends, which lost 6 bases and 4 bases, there was a span of 12 bases. The CDR3: CASSSQIGTGELFF. CDR3 DNA: TGTGCCAGCAGTAGCCAGATCGGCACCGGGGAGCTGTTTTTT.

The chain couples TRBV23-1 to TRBJ2-3, with D possibly TRBD1 on 6 matching bases. TRBV23-1 is recorded as an ORF, its role being uncertain. This CDR3 has 15 residues. Trimming left V 6 bases short and J 1 base short, with 14 bases between. The DNA for the CDR3 is TGCGCCAGCAGCCTACGGACAGACGGCACAGATACGCAGTATTTT. It codes for CASSLRTDGTDTQYF.

The rearrangement links TRBV2 to TRBJ1-1; D gene unclear. V was pared by 2 bases and J by 2 bases, with 6 bases between. CDR1 is SNHLY, CDR2 FYNNEI, per germline. The CDR3 contains 13 residues. CDR3 amino acids: CASSESGNTEAFF. The DNA of the CDR3 is TGTGCCAGCAGTGAATCGGGAAACACTGAAGCTTTCTTT.